The rows below give T cell receptor beta chains drawn from one sample of a study of neoadjuvant anti-PD-1 for oral cavity cancer. Clones were read by immunoSEQ multiplex PCR, and TCRdb kept only the in-frame ones, dropping some. The repertoire holds under 15,000 clones, with 50% to 80% as singletons. This specimen consisted of PBMCs, obtained before nivolumab (anti-PD-1) treatment. Every receptor here comes from a person between 40 and 80 years old with oral cavity squamous cell carcinoma. Both conserved end residues are trimmed from each CDR3. A clone size is listed for some rows: how often the clone was seen (once, few, many), or a class if it is expanded.

abundance: .; v_gene: TRBV4-1; CDR3aa: ASSQERWSGQGYGYT
abundance: .; v_gene: TRBV18; CDR3aa: ASSPTSEYEQY
abundance: few; v_gene: TRBV14; CDR3aa: ASSQGPGGPGELF
abundance: .; v_gene: TRBV7-8; CDR3aa: ASSGRDRGKGGYT
abundance: .; v_gene: TRBV7-9; CDR3aa: ASSSPSRGYNEQF
abundance: .; v_gene: TRBV14; CDR3aa: ASSLGLAGPGNEQF
abundance: .; v_gene: TRBV9; CDR3aa: ASSSRPRAVDTEAF
abundance: few; v_gene: TRBV29-1; CDR3aa: SAEGFVDYGYT
abundance: few; v_gene: TRBV19; CDR3aa: ASSMNRAAHTGELF
abundance: few; v_gene: TRBV7-2; CDR3aa: ASSFTPGDTEAF
abundance: .; v_gene: TRBV5-4; CDR3aa: ASSPGLAGGGTGELF
abundance: .; v_gene: TRBV6-1; CDR3aa: ASSEAALYEQY
abundance: .; v_gene: TRBV6-4; CDR3aa: ASSDEAGAAYEQY
abundance: .; v_gene: TRBV7-2; CDR3aa: ASSLEGLNYGYT
abundance: .; v_gene: TRBV2; CDR3aa: ASSEARTEKETQY
abundance: few; v_gene: TRBV11-2; CDR3aa: ASSLAGNTIY
abundance: .; v_gene: TRBV5-1; CDR3aa: ASSLDGNTGELF
abundance: .; v_gene: TRBV30; CDR3aa: AWSVRRADTQY
abundance: .; v_gene: TRBV11-2; CDR3aa: ASSLMSDRDEQY
abundance: .; v_gene: TRBV7-9; CDR3aa: ASSLRVTEAF
abundance: once; v_gene: TRBV5-4; CDR3aa: ASSLYKDTGELF
abundance: .; v_gene: TRBV11-2; CDR3aa: ASSSNFAQY
abundance: few; v_gene: TRBV5-1; CDR3aa: ASSLAGPLNTEAF
abundance: .; v_gene: TRBV19; CDR3aa: ASSIKAGGQYEQY